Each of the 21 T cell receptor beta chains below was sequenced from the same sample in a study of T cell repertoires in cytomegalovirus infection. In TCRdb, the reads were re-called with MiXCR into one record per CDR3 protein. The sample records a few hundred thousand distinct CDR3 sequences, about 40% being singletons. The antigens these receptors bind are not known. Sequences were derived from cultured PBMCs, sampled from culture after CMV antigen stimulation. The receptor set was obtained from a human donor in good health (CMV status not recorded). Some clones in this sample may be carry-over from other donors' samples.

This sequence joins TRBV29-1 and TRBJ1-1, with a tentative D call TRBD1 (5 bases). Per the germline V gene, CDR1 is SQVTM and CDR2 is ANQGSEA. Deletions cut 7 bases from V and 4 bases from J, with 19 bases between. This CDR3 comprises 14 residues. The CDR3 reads CSGSPQGISTEAFF. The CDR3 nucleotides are TGCAGCGGTTCTCCGCAGGGCATTAGCACTGAAGCTTTCTTT.

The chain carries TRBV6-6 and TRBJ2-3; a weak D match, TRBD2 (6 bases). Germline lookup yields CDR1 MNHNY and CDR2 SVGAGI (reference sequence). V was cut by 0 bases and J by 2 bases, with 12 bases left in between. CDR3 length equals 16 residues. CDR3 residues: CASSYSRRGYTDTQYF. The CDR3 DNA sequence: TGTGCCAGCAGTTACTCGAGGCGGGGCTACACAGATACGCAGTATTTT.

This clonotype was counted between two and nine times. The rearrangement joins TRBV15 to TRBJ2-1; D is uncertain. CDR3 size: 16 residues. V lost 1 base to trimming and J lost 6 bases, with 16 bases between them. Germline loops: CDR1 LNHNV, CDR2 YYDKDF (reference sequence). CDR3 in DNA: TGTGCCACCAGCAGAGCCTCGTCCTACGAAATCAATGAGCAGTTCTTC. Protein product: CATSRASSYEINEQFF.

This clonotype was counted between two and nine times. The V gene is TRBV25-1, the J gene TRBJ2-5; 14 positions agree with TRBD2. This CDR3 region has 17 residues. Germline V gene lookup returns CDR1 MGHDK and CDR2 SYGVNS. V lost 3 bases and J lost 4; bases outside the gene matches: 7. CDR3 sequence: CASSDPGLAGVRETQYF. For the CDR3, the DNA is TGTGCCAGCAGTGATCCGGGACTAGCGGGAGTCCGAGAGACCCAGTACTTC.

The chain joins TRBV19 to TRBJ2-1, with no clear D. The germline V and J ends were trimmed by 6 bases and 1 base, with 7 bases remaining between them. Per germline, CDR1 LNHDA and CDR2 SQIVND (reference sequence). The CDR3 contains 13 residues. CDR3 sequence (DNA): TGTGCCAGTAGGGCCTTATCCTACAATGAGCAGTTCTTC. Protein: CASRALSYNEQFF.

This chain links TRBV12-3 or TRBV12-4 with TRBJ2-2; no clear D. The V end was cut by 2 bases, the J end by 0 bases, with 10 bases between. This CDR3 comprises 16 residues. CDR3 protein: CASSLIWLSNTGELFF. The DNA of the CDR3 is TGTGCCAGCAGTTTAATATGGCTTTCGAACACCGGGGAGCTGTTTTTT.

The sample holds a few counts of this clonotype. The CDR3 nucleotides are TGTGCCAGCAGCTTAGCGGGCAGGGAAGGTGTCTACGGCTACACCTTC. Protein sequence: CASSLAGREGVYGYTF. The chain links TRBV7-6 to TRBJ1-2, with D tentatively TRBD1 (5 bases). The CDR3 sequence is 16 residues long. Trimming took 0 bases from V and 8 from J, leaving 19 bases between them. CDR1 is SGHVS, CDR2 FNYEAQ, per germline. Full variable domain (remainder filled in from reference TRBV7-6 and TRBJ1-2): GAGVSQSPRYKVTKRGQDVALRCDPISGHVSLYWYRQALGQGPEFLTYFNYEAQQDKSGLPNDRFSAERPEGSISTLTIQRTEQRDSAMYRCASSLAGREGVYGYTFGSGTRLTVV.

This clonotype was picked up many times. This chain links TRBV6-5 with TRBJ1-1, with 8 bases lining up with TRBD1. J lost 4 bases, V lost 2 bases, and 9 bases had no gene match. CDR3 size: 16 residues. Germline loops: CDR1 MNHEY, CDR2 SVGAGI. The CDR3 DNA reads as TGTGCCAGCAGTTACACCTCAAGGACAGGGAGCACTGAAGCTTTCTTT. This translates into CASSYTSRTGSTEAFF.

As DNA, the CDR3 is TGTGCCAGCAGCTTAGGGTCCCGAACCTACGAGCAGTACTTC. Translation gives CASSLGSRTYEQYF. The rearrangement uses TRBV7-6 and TRBJ2-7; D unresolved. Between the trimmed V and J ends, which lost 1 base and 2 bases, there was a span of 9 bases. The CDR3 covers 14 residues. Germline CDR1 SGHVS, CDR2 FNYEAQ. Based on the CDR3 plus reference TRBV7-6 and TRBJ2-7, the full variable domain is GAGVSQSPRYKVTKRGQDVALRCDPISGHVSLYWYRQALGQGPEFLTYFNYEAQQDKSGLPNDRFSAERPEGSISTLTIQRTEQRDSAMYRCASSLGSRTYEQYFGPGTRLTVT.

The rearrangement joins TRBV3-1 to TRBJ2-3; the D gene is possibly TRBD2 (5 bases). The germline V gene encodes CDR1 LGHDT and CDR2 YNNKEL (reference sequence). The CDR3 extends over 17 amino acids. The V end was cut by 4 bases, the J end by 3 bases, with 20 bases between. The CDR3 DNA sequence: TGTGCCAGCAGCCCTAAGAAGAGGGCCCCCCCTACAGATACGCAGTATTTT. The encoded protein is CASSPKKRAPPTDTQYF.

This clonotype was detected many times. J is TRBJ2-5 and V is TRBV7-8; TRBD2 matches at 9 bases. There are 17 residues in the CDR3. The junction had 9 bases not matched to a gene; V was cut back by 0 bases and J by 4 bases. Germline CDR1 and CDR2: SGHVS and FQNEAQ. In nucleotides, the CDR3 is TGTGCCAGCAGCTTAGCGCGGATAGCGGGAGTAGGAGAGACCCAGTACTTC. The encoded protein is CASSLARIAGVGETQYF.

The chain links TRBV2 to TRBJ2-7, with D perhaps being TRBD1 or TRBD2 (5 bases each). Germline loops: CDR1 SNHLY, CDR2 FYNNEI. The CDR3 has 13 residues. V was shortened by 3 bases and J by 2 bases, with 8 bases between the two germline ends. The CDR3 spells CASSEQGPYEQYF. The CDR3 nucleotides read TGTGCCAGCAGTGAGCAGGGACCCTACGAGCAGTACTTC.

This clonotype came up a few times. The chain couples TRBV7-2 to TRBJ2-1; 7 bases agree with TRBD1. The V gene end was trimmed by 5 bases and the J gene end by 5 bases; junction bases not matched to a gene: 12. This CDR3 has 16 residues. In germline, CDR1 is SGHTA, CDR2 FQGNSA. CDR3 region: CASSPIGGFRDNEQFF. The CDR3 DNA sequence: TGTGCCAGCAGCCCAATAGGGGGCTTCAGGGACAATGAGCAGTTCTTC.

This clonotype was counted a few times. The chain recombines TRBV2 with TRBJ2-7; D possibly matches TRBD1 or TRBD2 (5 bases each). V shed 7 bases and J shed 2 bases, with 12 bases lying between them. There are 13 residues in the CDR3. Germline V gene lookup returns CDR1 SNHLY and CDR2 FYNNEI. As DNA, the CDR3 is TGTGCCAGCACAGGATCGGGGCCCTACGAGCAGTACTTC. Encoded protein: CASTGSGPYEQYF. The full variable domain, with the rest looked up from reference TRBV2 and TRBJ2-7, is EPEVTQTPSHQVTQMGQEVILRCVPISNHLYFYWYRQILGQKVEFLVSFYNNEISEKSEIFDDQFSVERPDGSNFTLKIRSTKLEDSAMYFCASTGSGPYEQYFGPGTRLTVT.

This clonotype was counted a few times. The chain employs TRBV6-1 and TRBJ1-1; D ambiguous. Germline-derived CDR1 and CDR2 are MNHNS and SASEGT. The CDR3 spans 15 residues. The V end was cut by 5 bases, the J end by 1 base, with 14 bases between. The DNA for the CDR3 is TGTGCCAGCAGTTCTTTCCGGACTGAGAACACTGAAGCTTTCTTT. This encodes CASSSFRTENTEAFF.

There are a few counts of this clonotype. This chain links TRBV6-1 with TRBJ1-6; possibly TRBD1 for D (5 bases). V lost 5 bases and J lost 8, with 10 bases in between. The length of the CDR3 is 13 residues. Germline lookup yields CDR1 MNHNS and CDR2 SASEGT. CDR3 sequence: CASSSQGYSPLHF. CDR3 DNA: TGTGCCAGCAGTTCGCAGGGTTATTCACCCCTCCACTTT.

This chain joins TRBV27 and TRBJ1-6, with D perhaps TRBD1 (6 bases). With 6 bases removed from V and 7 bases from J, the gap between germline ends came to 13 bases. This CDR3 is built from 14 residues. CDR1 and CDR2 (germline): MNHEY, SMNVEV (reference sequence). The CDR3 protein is CASRFQGSNSPLHF. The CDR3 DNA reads TGTGCCAGCAGGTTTCAGGGGTCCAATTCACCCCTCCACTTT.

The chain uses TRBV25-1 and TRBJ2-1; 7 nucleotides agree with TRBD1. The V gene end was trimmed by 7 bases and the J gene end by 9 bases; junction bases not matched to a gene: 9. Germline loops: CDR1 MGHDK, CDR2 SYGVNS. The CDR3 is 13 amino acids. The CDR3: CASTRIGGGEQFF. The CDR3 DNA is TGTGCCAGCACCCGAATAGGGGGCGGTGAGCAGTTCTTC.

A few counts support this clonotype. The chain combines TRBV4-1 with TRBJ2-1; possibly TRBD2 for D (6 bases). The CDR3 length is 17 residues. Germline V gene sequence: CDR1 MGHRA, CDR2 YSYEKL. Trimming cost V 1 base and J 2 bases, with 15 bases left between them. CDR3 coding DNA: TGCGCCAGCAGCCAAGGTGGGCGGGGTTGGACCTACAATGAGCAGTTCTTC. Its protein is CASSQGGRGWTYNEQFF.

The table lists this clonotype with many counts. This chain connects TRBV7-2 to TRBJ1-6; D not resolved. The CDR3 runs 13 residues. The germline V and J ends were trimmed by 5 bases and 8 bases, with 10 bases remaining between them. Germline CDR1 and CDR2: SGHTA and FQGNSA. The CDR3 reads CASSPRLDSPLHF. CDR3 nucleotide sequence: TGTGCCAGCAGCCCCAGATTGGATTCACCCCTCCACTTT.

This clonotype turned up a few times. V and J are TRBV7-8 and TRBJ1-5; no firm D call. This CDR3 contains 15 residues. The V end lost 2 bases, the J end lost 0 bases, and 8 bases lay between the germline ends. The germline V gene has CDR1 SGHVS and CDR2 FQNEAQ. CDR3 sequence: CASSLNTYSNQPQHF. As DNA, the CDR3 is TGTGCCAGCAGCTTAAACACGTATAGCAATCAGCCCCAGCATTTT.